The 17 T cell receptor beta chains in this list originate from one sample, sequenced in a study of response to subunit inactivated influenza vaccine. A single record per CDR3 protein comes from TCRdb applying MiXCR to the RT-PCR reads. This sample has more than 450,000 distinct CDR3 sequences, with about 8% found just once. The sample in question was PBMCs from blood, obtained 23 months after vaccination. The receptors here all came from a man aged 45 to 70 who received an inactivated influenza vaccine.

This clonotype has more than one count but fewer than ten. The V gene is TRBV28, the J gene TRBJ2-1; 7 bases fit TRBD2. From germline, CDR1 is MDHEN and CDR2 SYDVKM. The CDR3 sequence is 14 residues long. The ends lost 4 bases at V and 6 bases at J; junction bases unmatched: 6. The CDR3 here is CASSSAGTINEQFF. The CDR3 region has the DNA TGTGCCAGCAGTTCGGCCGGGACTATCAATGAGCAGTTCTTC.

This clonotype was observed a handful of times. This rearrangement joins TRBV12-3 or TRBV12-4 to TRBJ2-7; tentative D call: TRBD2 (6 bases). Trimming left V 7 bases short and J 0 bases short, with 13 bases between. This CDR3 contains 14 residues. The CDR3 sequence is CASKRTMSSYEQYF. The CDR3 DNA is TGTGCCAGCAAAAGGACTATGAGCTCCTACGAGCAGTACTTC.

This clonotype was seen at least ten times. The chain uses TRBV20-1 and TRBJ2-1; 7 nucleotides line up with TRBD2. The CDR3 is 14 amino acids. The germline gives CDR1 DFQATT, CDR2 SNEGSKA (reference sequence). The V segment lost 1 base and the J segment 7 bases; nucleotides outside the gene matches: 7. The CDR3 nucleotides are TGCAGTGCTAGAGGGACTAGTGCGTCTAATGAGCAGTTCTTC. It codes for CSARGTSASNEQFF.

This clonotype was counted at least ten times. The genes are TRBV28 and TRBJ2-7, with TRBD1 identical over 7 bases. With V trimmed by 3 bases and J by 9 bases, 5 bases remained unmatched. Germline loops: CDR1 MDHEN, CDR2 SYDVKM. The CDR3 is 12 amino acids. CDR3 region: CASSFFRDRQYF. The DNA of the CDR3 is TGTGCCAGCAGTTTTTTCCGGGACAGGCAGTACTTC.

This clonotype came up a few times. The CDR3 loop is CASSPGTPVDTQYF. Here the CDR3 DNA reads TGCGCCAGCAGCCCCGGGACTCCAGTAGATACGCAGTATTTT. The rearrangement uses TRBV5-1 and TRBJ2-3; a possible D gene is TRBD2 (6 bases). Per the germline V gene, CDR1 is SGHRS and CDR2 is YFSETQ. V was clipped by 4 bases and J by 5 bases, with 14 bases between them. The CDR3 runs to 14 residues.

CDR3 DNA: TGTGCCAGCAGCATAGGACAGGGTAAAGCGTCAGATACGCAGTATTTT. It codes for CASSIGQGKASDTQYF. The chain joins TRBV7-6 to TRBJ2-3; 8 bases align to TRBD1. Germline assignment: CDR1 SGHVS and CDR2 FNYEAQ. V was clipped by 5 bases and J by 4 bases; unmatched bases: 11. The CDR3 sequence is 16 residues long. Full variable domain (rest looked up from reference TRBV7-6 and TRBJ2-3): GAGVSQSPRYKVTKRGQDVALRCDPISGHVSLYWYRQALGQGPEFLTYFNYEAQQDKSGLPNDRFSAERPEGSISTLTIQRTEQRDSAMYRCASSIGQGKASDTQYFGPGTRLTVL.

Many counts were recorded for this clonotype. The chain recombines TRBV20-1 with TRBJ1-1, with D uncertain. The germline V gene has CDR1 DFQATT and CDR2 SNEGSKA (reference sequence). Trimming pared 8 bases from V and 8 bases from J, leaving 9 bases between. There are 9 residues in the CDR3. In nucleotides, the CDR3 is TGCAGTCCGGACGGAGAAGCTTTCTTT. Translation: CSPDGEAFF.

The J gene is TRBJ2-5, the V gene TRBV11-2, with D perhaps TRBD1 or TRBD2 (5 bases each). The CDR3 has 18 amino acids. The V gene lost 1 base and the J gene lost 4 bases, with 22 bases spanning the gap. CDR1 SGHAT and CDR2 FQNNGV come from the germline V gene. Written as DNA, the CDR3 is TGTGCCAGCAGCTTAGGAAATTACCGGGGCCGGCACCCAGAGACCCAGTACTTC. Amino acid sequence: CASSLGNYRGRHPETQYF.

The chain uses TRBV28 and TRBJ2-3; D is undetermined. V was cut by 0 bases and J by 6 bases, with 13 bases left in between. Germline values: CDR1 MDHEN, CDR2 SYDVKM. The CDR3 spans 15 residues. DNA of the CDR3: TGTGCCAGCAGTTTATGGGGAAGGGCCGGGGATACGCAGTATTTT. This translates into CASSLWGRAGDTQYF.

This clonotype was observed at least ten times. The chain recombines TRBV29-1 with TRBJ2-1; D possibly matches TRBD1 or TRBD2 (7 bases each). This CDR3 spans 14 amino acids. Germline assignment: CDR1 SQVTM and CDR2 ANQGSEA. The V end was cut by 6 bases, the J end by 2 bases, with 14 bases between. CDR3 in DNA: TGCAGCGTAATCAGGGGGGGCACCTACAATGAGCAGTTCTTC. This encodes CSVIRGGTYNEQFF.

The chain couples TRBV7-9 to TRBJ1-2; 7 bases are a match to TRBD1. The CDR3 totals 12 residues. Germline V gives CDR1 SEHNR, CDR2 FQNEAQ (reference sequence). J gave up 6 bases and V 3 bases, and 1 base lay outside the gene matches. Written as DNA, the CDR3 is TGTGCCAGCAGCTTTACAGGGGATGGCTACACCTTC. Translation: CASSFTGDGYTF.

The sample holds a few counts of this clonotype. This rearrangement joins TRBV27 to TRBJ2-6, with D possibly matching TRBD2 (5 bases). CDR3 length: 15 amino acids. From germline, CDR1 is MNHEY and CDR2 SMNVEV (reference sequence). The V end was cut by 7 bases, the J end by 4 bases, with 14 bases between. The CDR3 DNA follows: TGTGCCAGCACCCCGGGGTTTACCGGGGCCAACGTCCTGACTTTC. Its translation: CASTPGFTGANVLTF.

The chain joins TRBV9 to TRBJ2-1, with 8 bases matching TRBD2. In germline, CDR1 is SGDLS, CDR2 YYNGEE. Trimming removed 1 base from V and 4 bases from J; junction bases left unmatched: 4. The CDR3 totals 15 residues. CDR3 nucleotide sequence: TGTGCCAGCAGCGTAACGGTAGCGGGGTACAATGAGCAGTTCTTC. It yields the protein CASSVTVAGYNEQFF.

V and J are TRBV7-2 and TRBJ2-7; a weak D match, TRBD2 (5 bases). Germline CDR1 is SGHTA and CDR2 is FQGNSA. The CDR3 covers 14 residues. Trimming stripped 5 bases from V and 3 bases from J, with 14 bases between. The CDR3 sequence is CASSPTSGDYEQYF. For the CDR3, the DNA is TGTGCCAGCAGCCCCACCAGCGGCGACTACGAGCAGTACTTC.

This clonotype was recorded at least ten times. The V and J genes are TRBV29-1 and TRBJ2-3, with D uncertain. V was shortened by 7 bases and J by 1 base, with 12 bases between the two germline ends. Germline V CDR1 and CDR2: SQVTM, ANQGSEA. The CDR3 has 13 residues. CDR3 protein: CSALPSGTDTQYF. The CDR3 coding sequence is TGCAGCGCTCTCCCGTCTGGCACAGATACGCAGTATTTT.

There are many counts of this clonotype. The rearrangement joins TRBV5-1 to TRBJ1-2; 7 nucleotides align to TRBD1. Germline V lookup: CDR1 SGHRS, CDR2 YFSETQ. The junction had 5 bases not matched to a gene; V was cut back by 0 bases and J by 9 bases. There are 13 residues in the CDR3. The CDR3 DNA sequence: TGCGCCAGCAGCTTGGGCGGGACAGTTCGCTACACCTTC. Its protein product is CASSLGGTVRYTF.

This clonotype showed up many times. This chain links TRBV20-1 with TRBJ2-1; D remains ambiguous. The CDR3 has 12 residues. The V and J ends lost 1 base and 4 bases respectively, with 5 bases between them. Germline V CDR1 and CDR2: DFQATT, SNEGSKA (reference sequence). CDR3 amino acids: CSARGGYNEQFF. The CDR3 region has the DNA TGCAGTGCTAGAGGAGGATACAATGAGCAGTTCTTC.